This entry features one TCR beta chain sequence. Its matching antigen is unknown. The table came from immunoSEQ multiplex PCR; TCRdb's copy has only in-frame clones and leaves some out. Of more than 10,000 clones in the sample, about nine tenths were seen once. CDR1 LGHNT and CDR2 FRNRAP come from the germline V gene. The CDR3 has 14 amino acids. The junction had 9 bases not matched to a gene; V was cut back by 7 bases and J by 9 bases. Stated time point: cycle 4 day 1 (C4D1), after 6 weeks of nivolumab. With no exception, relapse followed autologous stem cell transplantation in all patients, and brentuximab vedotin exposure varied. Purified CD4+ T cells were obtained from thawed PBMCs through magnetic negative selection. This entry is derived from a study of PD-1 blockade in classical Hodgkin lymphoma. General study results and limits: Relapsed/refractory patients reportedly had the lowest baseline TCR diversity, below newly diagnosed patients, who were below healthy donors. Repertoire differences lack defined causes, possibly disease activity or prior therapy.

The specimen was CD4+ T cells from blood, collected before the fourth cycle of nivolumab. This receptor was taken from a human donor with classical Hodgkin lymphoma. The chain joins TRBV12-5 to TRBJ2-1; 10 nucleotides align to TRBD2. In DNA form, the CDR3 reads TGTGCTAGTGCCTTACTAGCGGGAACGGGTGAGCAGTTCTTC. Its translation is CASALLAGTGEQFF.